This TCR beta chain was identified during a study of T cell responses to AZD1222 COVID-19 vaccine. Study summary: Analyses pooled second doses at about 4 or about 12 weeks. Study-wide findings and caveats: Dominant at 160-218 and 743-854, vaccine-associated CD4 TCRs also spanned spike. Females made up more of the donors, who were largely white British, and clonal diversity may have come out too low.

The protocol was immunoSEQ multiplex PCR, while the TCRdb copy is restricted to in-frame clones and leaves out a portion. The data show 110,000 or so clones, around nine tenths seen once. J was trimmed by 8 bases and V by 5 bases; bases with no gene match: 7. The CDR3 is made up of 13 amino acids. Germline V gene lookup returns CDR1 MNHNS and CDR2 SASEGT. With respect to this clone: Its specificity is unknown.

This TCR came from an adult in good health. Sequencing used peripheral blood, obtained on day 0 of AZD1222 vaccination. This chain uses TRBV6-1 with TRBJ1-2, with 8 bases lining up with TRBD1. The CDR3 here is CASSPRDRRGYTF. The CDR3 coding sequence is TGTGCCAGCAGTCCCCGGGACAGGCGCGGCTACACCTTC.